The rows below give T cell receptor beta chains drawn from one sample of a study of CD8 T cells in Susac syndrome. TCRdb re-analysed the immunoSEQ multiplex PCR reads in MiXCR, keeping a single row per CDR3 protein. This table holds some 200,000 distinct CDR3 sequences, over 75% found once. Sequencing was carried out using CD4+ T cells from PBMCs. All receptors come from a human donor with Susac syndrome. Each CDR3 is given with its conserved first and last residue. Each record gives: V gene, clone size, J gene, D gene, CDR3 length, CDR3 protein, CDR3 DNA. D genes are given only for firm matches. Clone sizes are given selectively: once, few, many, or a class where the clone is expanded.

v_gene: TRBV7-9; abundance: .; j_gene: TRBJ2-7; d_gene: .; len: 15; CDR3aa: CASSPGQARSYEQYF; CDR3nt: TGTGCCAGCAGCCCCGGCCAGGCTCGCTCCTACGAGCAGTACTTC
v_gene: TRBV5-1; abundance: .; j_gene: TRBJ2-7; d_gene: .; len: 16; CDR3aa: CASSLVRQVKGNEQYF; CDR3nt: TGCGCCAGCAGCTTAGTCAGACAGGTAAAAGGAAACGAGCAGTACTTC
v_gene: TRBV7-2; abundance: .; j_gene: TRBJ1-2; d_gene: .; len: 14; CDR3aa: CASSHQAQWYGYTF; CDR3nt: TGTGCCAGCAGCCACCAGGCCCAATGGTATGGCTACACCTTC
v_gene: TRBV6-4; abundance: .; j_gene: TRBJ2-3; d_gene: .; len: 14; CDR3aa: CASSPAVSTDTQYF; CDR3nt: TGTGCCAGCAGTCCAGCTGTTAGCACAGATACGCAGTATTTT
v_gene: TRBV30; abundance: .; j_gene: TRBJ2-7; d_gene: .; len: 14; CDR3aa: CAWSKWGVSYEQYF; CDR3nt: TGTGCCTGGAGTAAGTGGGGGGTTTCCTACGAGCAGTACTTC
v_gene: TRBV9; abundance: once; j_gene: TRBJ1-1; d_gene: .; len: 13; CDR3aa: CASSFQSHTEAFF; CDR3nt: TGTGCCAGCAGCTTCCAGAGTCATACTGAAGCTTTCTTT
v_gene: TRBV19; abundance: .; j_gene: TRBJ1-2; d_gene: TRBD1; len: 13; CDR3aa: CAVRAGQGYGYTF; CDR3nt: TGTGCCGTAAGAGCGGGACAGGGCTATGGCTACACCTTC
v_gene: TRBV5-1; abundance: .; j_gene: TRBJ2-2; d_gene: .; len: 16; CDR3aa: CASSPGTPRITGELFF; CDR3nt: TGCGCCAGCAGCCCCGGGACACCAAGAATCACCGGGGAGCTGTTTTTT
v_gene: TRBV11-1; abundance: .; j_gene: TRBJ2-7; d_gene: TRBD2; len: 14; CDR3aa: CASSLGAGTYEQYF; CDR3nt: TGTGCCAGCAGCTTGGGAGCGGGGACCTACGAGCAGTACTTC
v_gene: TRBV15; abundance: .; j_gene: TRBJ2-5; d_gene: TRBD1; len: 17; CDR3aa: CATSSLRDRDPQETQYF; CDR3nt: TGTGCCACCAGCAGCCTCCGGGACAGGGACCCACAAGAGACCCAGTACTTC
v_gene: TRBV18; abundance: .; j_gene: TRBJ1-5; d_gene: .; len: 14; CDR3aa: CAAGGAVSDQPQHF; CDR3nt: TGTGCGGCGGGGGGGGCGGTTAGTGATCAGCCCCAGCATTTT
v_gene: TRBV18; abundance: .; j_gene: TRBJ1-6; d_gene: .; len: 15; CDR3aa: CASSPSISNNSPPHF; CDR3nt: TGTGCCAGCTCACCAAGTATCAGTAATAATTCACCCCCCCACTTT
v_gene: TRBV7-9; abundance: .; j_gene: TRBJ2-1; d_gene: TRBD1; len: 15; CDR3aa: CASSPTGTAPNEQFF; CDR3nt: TGTGCCAGCAGCCCCACGGGGACAGCCCCCAATGAGCAGTTCTTC
v_gene: TRBV29-1; abundance: .; j_gene: TRBJ1-1; d_gene: TRBD1; len: 13; CDR3aa: CSVLTGENTEAFF; CDR3nt: TGCAGCGTCCTCACAGGGGAGAACACTGAAGCTTTCTTT
v_gene: TRBV2; abundance: .; j_gene: TRBJ1-1; d_gene: TRBD1; len: 15; CDR3aa: CASRQTTGMYTEAFF; CDR3nt: TGTGCCAGCAGGCAGACGACAGGGATGTACACTGAAGCTTTCTTT
v_gene: TRBV7-2; abundance: .; j_gene: TRBJ2-2; d_gene: TRBD1; len: 16; CDR3aa: CASSLYLDRAAGELFF; CDR3nt: TGTGCCAGCAGCTTATATTTGGACAGGGCGGCCGGGGAGCTGTTTTTT
v_gene: TRBV24-1; abundance: .; j_gene: TRBJ1-1; d_gene: .; len: 16; CDR3aa: CATSDLSGWENTEAFF; CDR3nt: TGTGCCACCAGTGATTTAAGCGGTTGGGAGAACACTGAAGCTTTCTTT
v_gene: TRBV9; abundance: .; j_gene: TRBJ1-2; d_gene: .; len: 14; CDR3aa: CASSTTGSWGGYTF; CDR3nt: TGTGCCAGCAGCACAACGGGCTCCTGGGGAGGCTACACCTTC
v_gene: TRBV5-1; abundance: .; j_gene: TRBJ2-7; d_gene: .; len: 15; CDR3aa: CASSLEVSPAYEQYF; CDR3nt: TGCGCCAGCAGCTTGGAGGTTAGTCCCGCCTACGAGCAGTACTTC
v_gene: TRBV4-2; abundance: .; j_gene: TRBJ2-1; d_gene: .; len: 16; CDR3aa: CASSQDGRSSYNEQFF; CDR3nt: TGTGCCAGCAGCCAAGACGGCAGGAGCTCCTACAATGAGCAGTTCTTC
v_gene: TRBV20-1; abundance: .; j_gene: TRBJ2-3; d_gene: .; len: 15; CDR3aa: CSARAGASSTDTQYF; CDR3nt: TGCAGTGCTAGGGCGGGGGCCTCTAGCACAGATACGCAGTATTTT
v_gene: TRBV4-1; abundance: .; j_gene: TRBJ1-2; d_gene: TRBD1; len: 16; CDR3aa: CASSQGGARGNYGYTF; CDR3nt: TGCGCCAGCAGCCAAGGGGGGGCCAGGGGGAACTATGGCTACACCTTC
v_gene: TRBV30; abundance: .; j_gene: TRBJ2-3; d_gene: .; len: 14; CDR3aa: CAWQLSTSTDTQYF; CDR3nt: TGTGCCTGGCAACTGAGTACTAGCACAGATACGCAGTATTTT
v_gene: TRBV2; abundance: few; j_gene: TRBJ2-7; d_gene: .; len: 14; CDR3aa: CASSGLTGPYEQYF; CDR3nt: TGTGCCAGCAGTGGTCTGACGGGACCCTACGAGCAGTACTTC
v_gene: TRBV9; abundance: .; j_gene: TRBJ1-5; d_gene: .; len: 17; CDR3aa: CASSAGSRGWGDQPQHF; CDR3nt: TGTGCCAGCAGCGCCGGCTCACGGGGATGGGGTGATCAGCCCCAGCATTTT
v_gene: TRBV5-4; abundance: once; j_gene: TRBJ2-7; d_gene: .; len: 15; CDR3aa: CASSRTGTSSYEQYF; CDR3nt: TGTGCCAGCAGCAGGACCGGGACAAGCTCCTACGAGCAGTACTTC
v_gene: TRBV27; abundance: .; j_gene: TRBJ2-7; d_gene: TRBD1; len: 11; CDR3aa: CASGQGDEQYF; CDR3nt: TGTGCCAGCGGTCAGGGGGACGAGCAGTACTTC
v_gene: TRBV7-3; abundance: .; j_gene: TRBJ2-5; d_gene: TRBD1; len: 15; CDR3aa: CASSLSGQGGETQYF; CDR3nt: TGTGCCAGCAGCTTATCGGGACAGGGAGGCGAGACCCAGTACTTC
v_gene: TRBV3-1; abundance: .; j_gene: TRBJ2-1; d_gene: TRBD1; len: 16; CDR3aa: CASSRLLGGIYNEQFF; CDR3nt: TGTGCCAGCAGCCGATTACTAGGGGGCATCTACAATGAGCAGTTCTTC
v_gene: TRBV7-9; abundance: .; j_gene: TRBJ2-1; d_gene: .; len: 15; CDR3aa: CASSLARGEYNEQFF; CDR3nt: TGTGCCAGCAGCTTAGCGCGCGGGGAATACAATGAGCAGTTCTTC
v_gene: TRBV12-5; abundance: .; j_gene: TRBJ2-1; d_gene: TRBD2; len: 16; CDR3aa: CASGLLLAGGRNEQFF; CDR3nt: TGTGCTAGTGGTTTGTTACTAGCGGGGGGCCGCAATGAGCAGTTCTTC
v_gene: TRBV25-1; abundance: few; j_gene: TRBJ2-1; d_gene: TRBD1; len: 14; CDR3aa: CASQTGDFPGKQFF; CDR3nt: TGTGCCAGCCAGACAGGGGATTTCCCCGGGAAGCAGTTCTTC
v_gene: TRBV5-8; abundance: .; j_gene: TRBJ2-2; d_gene: .; len: 13; CDR3aa: CASSLIRTGELFF; CDR3nt: TGTGCCAGCAGCTTAATACGAACCGGGGAGCTGTTTTTT
v_gene: TRBV28; abundance: .; j_gene: TRBJ2-7; d_gene: TRBD2; len: 18; CDR3aa: CASLDAGLAGESSYEQYF; CDR3nt: TGTGCCAGTCTCGACGCGGGACTAGCGGGAGAGAGCTCCTACGAGCAGTACTTC
v_gene: TRBV6-2/TRBV6-3; abundance: .; j_gene: TRBJ2-3; d_gene: TRBD2; len: 15; CDR3aa: CASRTALSGRNTQYF; CDR3nt: TGTGCCAGCAGAACCGCTTTGAGCGGGAGAAATACGCAGTATTTT
v_gene: TRBV4-1; abundance: .; j_gene: TRBJ2-5; d_gene: TRBD2; len: 16; CDR3aa: CASSQNGGGLPETQYF; CDR3nt: TGCGCCAGCAGCCAAAATGGCGGGGGGCTTCCAGAGACCCAGTACTTC
v_gene: TRBV19; abundance: once; j_gene: TRBJ2-2; d_gene: .; len: 12; CDR3aa: CASSDATGELFF; CDR3nt: TGTGCCAGTTCGGACGCCACCGGGGAGCTGTTTTTT
v_gene: TRBV30; abundance: .; j_gene: TRBJ1-1; d_gene: .; len: 13; CDR3aa: CAWSVSRATEAFF; CDR3nt: TGTGCCTGGAGTGTAAGCAGGGCCACTGAAGCTTTCTTT
v_gene: TRBV19; abundance: once; j_gene: TRBJ2-5; d_gene: .; len: 15; CDR3aa: CASSITGSTQETQYF; CDR3nt: TGTGCCAGTAGTATAACCGGCAGTACCCAAGAGACCCAGTACTTC
v_gene: TRBV12-3/TRBV12-4; abundance: .; j_gene: TRBJ1-6; d_gene: .; len: 16; CDR3aa: CASSLGGPTSNSPLHF; CDR3nt: TGTGCCAGCAGTTTAGGGGGCCCTACAAGTAATTCACCCCTCCACTTT
v_gene: TRBV3-1; abundance: .; j_gene: TRBJ2-7; d_gene: .; len: 14; CDR3aa: CASSQDRGWGEQYF; CDR3nt: TGTGCCAGCAGCCAAGACCGGGGATGGGGCGAGCAGTACTTC
v_gene: TRBV3-1; abundance: .; j_gene: TRBJ1-1; d_gene: TRBD1; len: 13; CDR3aa: CASSQGQLAEAFF; CDR3nt: TGTGCCAGCAGCCAGGGACAGTTGGCTGAAGCTTTCTTT
v_gene: TRBV20-1; abundance: .; j_gene: TRBJ1-1; d_gene: .; len: 15; CDR3aa: CSARLGPTEGREAFF; CDR3nt: TGCAGTGCTAGACTGGGACCTACGGAGGGTCGTGAAGCTTTCTTT
v_gene: TRBV20-1; abundance: .; j_gene: TRBJ2-3; d_gene: .; len: 11; CDR3aa: CSAKRADTQYF; CDR3nt: TGCAGTGCAAAGAGAGCAGATACGCAGTATTTT
v_gene: TRBV7-8; abundance: .; j_gene: TRBJ2-6; d_gene: TRBD1; len: 16; CDR3aa: CASSWTGTLGANVLTF; CDR3nt: TGTGCCAGCAGCTGGACAGGGACTCTGGGGGCCAACGTCCTGACTTTC
v_gene: TRBV5-1; abundance: few; j_gene: TRBJ2-7; d_gene: TRBD1; len: 15; CDR3aa: CASSLPGQGIREQYF; CDR3nt: TGCGCCAGCAGCTTACCGGGACAGGGGATAAGAGAGCAGTACTTC
v_gene: TRBV18; abundance: .; j_gene: TRBJ2-7; d_gene: .; len: 13; CDR3aa: CASSPVREGEQYF; CDR3nt: TGTGCCAGCTCTCCCGTGCGGGAAGGGGAGCAGTACTTC
v_gene: TRBV7-9; abundance: .; j_gene: TRBJ2-7; d_gene: .; len: 13; CDR3aa: CASSSPFVGEQYF; CDR3nt: TGTGCCAGCAGCTCCCCCTTCGTGGGAGAGCAGTACTTC
v_gene: TRBV3-1; abundance: .; j_gene: TRBJ2-7; d_gene: .; len: 14; CDR3aa: CASSPKFGGHEQYF; CDR3nt: TGTGCCAGCAGCCCAAAGTTCGGGGGCCACGAGCAGTACTTC
v_gene: TRBV5-1; abundance: .; j_gene: TRBJ2-7; d_gene: .; len: 15; CDR3aa: CASSLAGGNSYEQYF; CDR3nt: TGCGCCAGCAGCTTGGCGGGGGGCAATTCCTACGAGCAGTACTTC
v_gene: TRBV10-1; abundance: .; j_gene: TRBJ2-1; d_gene: .; len: 13; CDR3aa: CASSETGFNEQFF; CDR3nt: TGCGCCAGCAGTGAAACAGGTTTTAATGAGCAGTTCTTC
v_gene: TRBV7-8; abundance: .; j_gene: TRBJ2-1; d_gene: TRBD2; len: 16; CDR3aa: CASSLPGLAKSNEQFF; CDR3nt: TGTGCCAGCAGCTTACCGGGACTAGCGAAATCCAATGAGCAGTTCTTC
v_gene: TRBV7-9; abundance: .; j_gene: TRBJ1-2; d_gene: .; len: 16; CDR3aa: CASSLVGTGWHYGYTF; CDR3nt: TGTGCCAGCAGCTTAGTCGGTACAGGGTGGCACTATGGCTACACCTTC
v_gene: TRBV20-1; abundance: .; j_gene: TRBJ2-3; d_gene: .; len: 12; CDR3aa: CSARGDGDTQYF; CDR3nt: TGCAGTGCTAGAGGTGATGGAGATACGCAGTATTTT